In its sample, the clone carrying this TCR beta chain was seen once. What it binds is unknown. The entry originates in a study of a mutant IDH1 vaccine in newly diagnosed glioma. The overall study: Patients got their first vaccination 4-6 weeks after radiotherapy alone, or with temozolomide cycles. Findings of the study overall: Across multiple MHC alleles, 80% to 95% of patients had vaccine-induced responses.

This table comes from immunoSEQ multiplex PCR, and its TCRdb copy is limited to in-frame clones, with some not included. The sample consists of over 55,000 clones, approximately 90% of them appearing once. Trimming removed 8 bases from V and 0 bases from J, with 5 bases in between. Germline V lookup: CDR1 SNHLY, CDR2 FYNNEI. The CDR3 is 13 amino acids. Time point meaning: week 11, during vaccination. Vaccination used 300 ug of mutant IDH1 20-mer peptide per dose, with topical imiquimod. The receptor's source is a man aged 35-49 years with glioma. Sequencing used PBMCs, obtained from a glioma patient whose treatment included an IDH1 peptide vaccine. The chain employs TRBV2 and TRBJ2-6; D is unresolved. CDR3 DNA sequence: TGTGCCAGCTCGAGCTCTGGGGCCAACGTCCTGACTTTC. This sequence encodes CASSSSGANVLTF.